A selection of T cell receptor beta chains follows, all from one sample in a study of tumor-infiltrating lymphocytes in primary liver carcinoma. TCRdb itself ran the multiplex PCR reads through MiXCR, one entry per CDR3 protein. The sample consists of more than 30,000 distinct CDR3 sequences, 75% of them appearing once. Specimen: tumor-adjacent normal liver tissue. These TCRs come from a man in his forties with primary liver carcinoma and hepatitis B virus infection. Both conserved end residues are part of each CDR3. Fields, in order: V gene, clone size, J gene, D gene, CDR3 DNA, CDR3 protein. A D gene is named only where the DNA matches it firmly. Size is omitted from some rows. Given values are once, few, many or a class for expanded clones.

V gene: TRBV21-1; clone size: NA; J gene: TRBJ1-6; D gene: NA; CDR3 DNA: TGTGCCAGCAATGTCGCGGCAGAAAAAAATTCACTCCTCCACTTT; CDR3 protein: CASNVAAEKNSLLHF
V gene: TRBV5-5; clone size: NA; J gene: TRBJ2-5; D gene: NA; CDR3 DNA: TGTGCCAGCAGCTTGAGTGTTGGCATTCGAGAGACCCAATACTTC; CDR3 protein: CASSLSVGIRETQYF
V gene: TRBV6-6; clone size: once; J gene: TRBJ2-5; D gene: TRBD1; CDR3 DNA: TGTGCCGGCAGTTACGACAGGGGGCTAAATACCCAGTACTTC; CDR3 protein: CAGSYDRGLNTQYF
V gene: TRBV5-4; clone size: NA; J gene: TRBJ2-1; D gene: TRBD2; CDR3 DNA: TGTGCCAGCAGTTCCCAAACTAGCGGGGGGGCTCTTGAGCAGTTCTTC; CDR3 protein: CASSSQTSGGALEQFF
V gene: TRBV19; clone size: many; J gene: TRBJ2-5; D gene: TRBD2; CDR3 DNA: TGTGCCACTCGACTAGCGGGAGAGACCCAGTACTTC; CDR3 protein: CATRLAGETQYF
V gene: TRBV25-1; clone size: many; J gene: TRBJ1-6; D gene: NA; CDR3 DNA: TGTGCCAGCAGTGCAGCAGGGGTAGGATCACCCCTCCACTTT; CDR3 protein: CASSAAGVGSPLHF
V gene: TRBV28; clone size: NA; J gene: TRBJ2-7; D gene: NA; CDR3 DNA: TGTGCCAGCAGACCTCTGGGTTCCTACGAGCAGTACTTC; CDR3 protein: CASRPLGSYEQYF
V gene: TRBV20-1; clone size: NA; J gene: TRBJ2-5; D gene: TRBD2; CDR3 DNA: TGCAGTGCCCTAAGTGTCAGCGGGAGAGTAGGGGAGACCCAGTACTTC; CDR3 protein: CSALSVSGRVGETQYF
V gene: TRBV10-3; clone size: NA; J gene: TRBJ2-5; D gene: TRBD2; CDR3 DNA: TGTGCCATCAGAGACCCTGGCGGGAGGCGAGAGACCCAGTACTTC; CDR3 protein: CAIRDPGGRRETQYF
V gene: TRBV11-2; clone size: few; J gene: TRBJ2-6; D gene: NA; CDR3 DNA: TGTGCCACCGAGCGGCCCCGTTCTGGGGCCAACGTCCTGACTTTC; CDR3 protein: CATERPRSGANVLTF
V gene: TRBV6-2/TRBV6-3; clone size: NA; J gene: TRBJ1-2; D gene: NA; CDR3 DNA: TGTACCAGCAGGGGAAGTGAACAGGACGTTAACTATGGCTACACCTTC; CDR3 protein: CTSRGSEQDVNYGYTF
V gene: TRBV28; clone size: NA; J gene: TRBJ2-3; D gene: TRBD2; CDR3 DNA: TGTGCCAACAGTAGGCTAGCGGAAGAGATTTTAGCCCCAGATACGCAGTATTTT; CDR3 protein: CANSRLAEEILAPDTQYF
V gene: TRBV18; clone size: few; J gene: TRBJ2-2; D gene: TRBD1; CDR3 DNA: TGTGCCAGCTCACAGGGGGCCCCGAACACCGGGGAGCTGTTTTTT; CDR3 protein: CASSQGAPNTGELFF
V gene: TRBV6-5; clone size: few; J gene: TRBJ2-7; D gene: NA; CDR3 DNA: TGTGCCAGCAGTTACGGAGGCAGGGGACATACCTACGAGCAGTACTTC; CDR3 protein: CASSYGGRGHTYEQYF
V gene: TRBV6-4; clone size: NA; J gene: TRBJ2-1; D gene: TRBD2; CDR3 DNA: TGTGCCATCAGTGAAGGGACTAGCAACAATGAGCAGCTCTTC; CDR3 protein: CAISEGTSNNEQLF
V gene: TRBV5-5; clone size: NA; J gene: TRBJ2-7; D gene: NA; CDR3 DNA: TGTGCCAGTAGCTTGGGGACGAGGAGCTCCTACGAGCAGTACTTC; CDR3 protein: CASSLGTRSSYEQYF
V gene: TRBV28; clone size: NA; J gene: TRBJ1-2; D gene: TRBD1; CDR3 DNA: TGTGTCAGCGTCTCCCCCAGGGGGGGGGGGAACTATGGCTACACCTTC; CDR3 protein: CVSVSPRGGGNYGYTF
V gene: TRBV6-6; clone size: NA; J gene: TRBJ2-5; D gene: NA; CDR3 DNA: TGTGCCAGCACCTCTGGCGGCGCCATGAGACAGTACTTC; CDR3 protein: CASTSGGAMRQYF
V gene: TRBV5-6; clone size: many; J gene: TRBJ2-1; D gene: NA; CDR3 DNA: TGTGCCAGCAGCTTGGAGGGGCAGAACTCCTACAATGAGCAGTTCTTC; CDR3 protein: CASSLEGQNSYNEQFF
V gene: TRBV5-6; clone size: many; J gene: TRBJ2-3; D gene: NA; CDR3 DNA: TGTGCCAGCAGCTTAACCGGGACGGTATCAGATACGCAGTATTTT; CDR3 protein: CASSLTGTVSDTQYF
V gene: TRBV6-6; clone size: NA; J gene: TRBJ2-5; D gene: NA; CDR3 DNA: TGTGGCAGCAGTTACCAGGGCGGGAAGACCCAGTACTTC; CDR3 protein: CGSSYQGGKTQYF
V gene: TRBV29-1; clone size: NA; J gene: TRBJ2-1; D gene: NA; CDR3 DNA: TGCAGCGTTGGAGATGTATACAATGAGGAGTTCTTC; CDR3 protein: CSVGDVYNEEFF
V gene: TRBV6-1; clone size: NA; J gene: TRBJ2-7; D gene: NA; CDR3 DNA: TGTGTCAGCAGTGAAACGTGTGAGCAATACTTC; CDR3 protein: CVSSETCEQYF
V gene: TRBV7-2; clone size: NA; J gene: TRBJ1-5; D gene: TRBD1; CDR3 DNA: TGCGCCAGTAGCTTAGTGACAGGGAGCAATCAGGCCCAGCATTTT; CDR3 protein: CASSLVTGSNQAQHF
V gene: TRBV20-1; clone size: NA; J gene: TRBJ2-5; D gene: NA; CDR3 DNA: TGCAGTGCGCTGGTCCGGGACACCCAAACCCAGTACTTC; CDR3 protein: CSALVRDTQTQYF
V gene: TRBV4-3; clone size: few; J gene: TRBJ2-5; D gene: TRBD2; CDR3 DNA: TGCGCCGGCAGCCGAAACTGGGGGGGGGAGACCCAGTACTTC; CDR3 protein: CAGSRNWGGETQYF